This entry features one T cell receptor (beta chain) sequence. Its matching antigen is unknown. This sample was taken from a study of Ad26.COV2.S vaccination and SARS-CoV-2 variants. As for the study in general: Once or twice, 56 days apart, Ad26.COV2.S was delivered intramuscularly.

Findings of the study overall: Similar non-spike TCR breadth was seen in vaccine and placebo recipients.

Treatment reported: 19 received Ad26.COV2.S at low or high dose, single or two shots; about 5 received placebo; per-sample allocation not given. The samples were gathered on day 63 after the first injection of vaccine or placebo. TCRdb's copy holds only in-frame clones and misses some; the assay was immunoSEQ multiplex PCR. Of about 400,000 clones in the sample, around 91% were seen once. The source is a person between 18 and 59 years old who received the Ad26.COV2.S COVID-19 vaccine or a placebo. The sequenced sample was peripheral blood, obtained in a trial of Ad26.COV2.S vaccine versus placebo.

CDR3 sequence: CASGPGHSNEKLFF. In DNA form, the CDR3 reads TGTGCCAGCGGCCCGGGACACTCTAATGAAAAACTGTTTTTT. The rearrangement links TRBV7-6 to TRBJ1-4; D perhaps matches TRBD1 (6 bases). The V gene's germline CDR1 is SGHVS and CDR2 FNYEAQ. This CDR3 region has 14 residues. The V end was cut by 8 bases, the J end by 3 bases, with 13 bases between.